The source of this T cell receptor (beta chain) is a study of blood T cell repertoires in COVID-19. Background on the study: The cDNA or gDNA used as material had been derived from T cells, B-cell-depleted T cells, or PBMCs.

This clone turned up a few times. The same CDR3 is also encoded by other DNA sequences in this sample. The study drew participants aged about 18 to 89 years from approximately 25 US areas. As processed by the authors: Reference gene primer amplification gave estimated nucleated cell counts. This table comes from immunoSEQ multiplex PCR, and its TCRdb copy is limited to in-frame clones, with some not included. V and J calls plus clone size are reproduced from that table; the DNA served to infer D and trimming. The sample consists of around 240,000 clones, roughly 88% of them appearing once. This receptor was obtained from a woman between 45 and 65 years old who had recovered from COVID-19. Specimen: PBMCs or T cells enriched from blood (not recorded which).

The CDR3 sequence: CASSPSGTGHSPLHF. In DNA, the CDR3 is TGTGCCAGCTCACCCTCCGGGACAGGTCATTCACCCCTCCACTTT. This sequence joins TRBV18 and TRBJ1-6; 8 nucleotides agree with TRBD1. The trim removed 3 bases at V and 8 bases at J, leaving 6 bases unmatched. CDR3 size: 15 residues. Germline V CDR1 and CDR2: KGHSH, LQKENI.